The sequence of this T cell receptor beta chain was determined in a study of T cells after yellow fever vaccination (dated by TCRdb to the late 2010s). For context, the study as a whole: The SMART-Seq v4 Ultra Low Input RNA kit was used to prepare libraries from fractions with low cell numbers. To follow T-cell clones before and after primary and booster YFV17D yellow fever vaccination, bulk TCR alpha and beta repertoires were sequenced over time. The cohort comprised two healthy male donors, one aged 18 to 30 and one aged 30 to 40 years. Blood was collected at multiple timepoints before and after primary and secondary immunization, and bulk PBMC replicates and cell subsets were isolated. General study outcomes and caveats: Computational filtering was required because FACS-sorted repertoires could contain abundant contaminating clonotypes from the bulk population. Compared with the primary T-cell response, the secondary T-cell response was faster but weaker, reaching its peak on day 5 rather than on day 15. Because the study included only a couple of donors, the extent to which the findings can be generalized is limited. After the booster, most of the clones that had expanded following primary vaccination were detected again (about 95% of CD4 and roughly 88% of CD8), which suggests that memory was broadly maintained. A small fraction of clonotypes showed up in both the CD4 and CD8 compartments, probably as a result of convergent recombination.

This clonotype was found many times. The specificity of this receptor is unknown. No base-level quality is on record; no much larger clone is a single base apart. TCR cDNA was synthesized by 5'RACE template switching, through which a universal primer site and unique molecular identifiers were introduced. Priming of cDNA synthesis was performed from both the TCR alpha and TCR beta constant segments. Libraries were amplified in two PCR steps, with sample barcodes and sequencing adapters added in the second step. Sequencing of libraries was done on Illumina HiSeq 2500 (2x100 bp) or NovaSeq (2x150 bp). The original methods were these. MIGEC was used to demultiplex reads and collapse the reads into UMI consensus sequences, and MiXCR was used for V(D)J alignment. Clonotypes responding to the vaccine were identified with edgeR on replicate PBMC samples, with the criteria of FDR below 0.01 and a log2 fold change above 5 up to day 15. Each bulk clonotype received a CD4 or CD8 identity based on whether the sequenced CD4 or CD8 repertoire contained that clonotype at higher abundance. The raw public reads went through TCRdb reprocessing: fastp at Q25, MiXCR clone calling, in-frame beta chains kept. Every distinct CDR3 protein forms one entry, paired with its most common genes and DNA. These V and J calls originate from TCRdb's pipeline instead of the authors' own analysis. This sample is represented by under 200,000 distinct CDR3 sequences; 6% to 7.5% of them were singletons. The ten largest clones add up to more than 2% of the sample.

This specimen's treatment or condition label, per the study, means: live attenuated yellow fever vaccine strain. PBMCs were isolated from peripheral blood using a standard Ficoll-Paque protocol. CD4 and CD8 T-cell fractions were isolated with Dynabeads CD4 and CD8 positive selection kits. RNA was extracted with TriZol from bulk PBMCs, CD4 and CD8 fractions, and dextramer-positive and dextramer-negative fractions. V is reduced by 5 bases and J by 8 bases, leaving a spacing of 16 bases between them. The germline V gene specifies LGHNA as CDR1 and YNFKEQ as CDR2. Reading from cysteine to phenylalanine, the CDR3 counts 15 amino acids. Only CDR3 DNA remains: 45 bases, in frame from the first base.

The V gene is TRBV4-2 and the J gene is TRBJ1-6; no D gene can be assigned with confidence. This TCR came from a man younger than 35 who received the YFV17D yellow fever vaccine. The starting material was CD4+ T cells sorted from PBMCs, obtained 5 days after the first yellow fever vaccination. CDR3 protein: CASSVGFGQDSPLHF. The bases read TGTGCCAGCAGCGTGGGGTTCGGTCAGGATTCACCCCTCCACTTT.